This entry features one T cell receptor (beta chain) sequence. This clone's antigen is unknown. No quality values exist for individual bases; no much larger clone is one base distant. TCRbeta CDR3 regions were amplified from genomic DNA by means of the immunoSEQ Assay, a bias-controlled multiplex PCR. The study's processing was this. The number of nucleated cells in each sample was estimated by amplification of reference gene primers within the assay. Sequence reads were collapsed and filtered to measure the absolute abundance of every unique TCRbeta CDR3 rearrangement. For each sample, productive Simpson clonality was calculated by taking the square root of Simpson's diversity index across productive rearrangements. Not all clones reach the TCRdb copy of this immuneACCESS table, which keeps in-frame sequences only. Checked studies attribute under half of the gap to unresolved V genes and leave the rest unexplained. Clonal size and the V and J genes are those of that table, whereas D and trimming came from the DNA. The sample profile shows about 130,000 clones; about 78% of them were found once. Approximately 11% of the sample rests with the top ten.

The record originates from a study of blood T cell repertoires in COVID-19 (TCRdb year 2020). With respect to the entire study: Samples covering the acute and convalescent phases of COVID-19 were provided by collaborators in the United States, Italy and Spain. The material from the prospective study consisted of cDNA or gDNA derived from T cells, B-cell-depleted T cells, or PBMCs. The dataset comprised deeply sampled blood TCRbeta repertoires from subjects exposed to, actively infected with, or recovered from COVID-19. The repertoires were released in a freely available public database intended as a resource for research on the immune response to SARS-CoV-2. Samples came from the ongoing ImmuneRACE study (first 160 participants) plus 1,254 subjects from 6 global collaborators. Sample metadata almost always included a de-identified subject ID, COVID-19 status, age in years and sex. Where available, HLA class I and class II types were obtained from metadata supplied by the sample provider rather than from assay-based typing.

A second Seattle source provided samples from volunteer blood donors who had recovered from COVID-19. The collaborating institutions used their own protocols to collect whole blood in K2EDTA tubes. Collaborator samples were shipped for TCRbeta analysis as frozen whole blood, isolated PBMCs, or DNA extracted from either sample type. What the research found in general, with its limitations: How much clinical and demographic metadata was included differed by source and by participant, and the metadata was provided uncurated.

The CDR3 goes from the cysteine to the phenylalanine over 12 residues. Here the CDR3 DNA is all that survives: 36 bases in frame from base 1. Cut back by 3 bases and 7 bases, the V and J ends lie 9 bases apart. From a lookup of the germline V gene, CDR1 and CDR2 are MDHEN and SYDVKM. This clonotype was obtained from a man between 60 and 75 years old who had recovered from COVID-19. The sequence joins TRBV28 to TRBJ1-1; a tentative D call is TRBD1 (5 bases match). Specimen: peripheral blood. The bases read TGTGCCAGCAGTTTGGCGGGGCTTGAAGCTTTCTTT. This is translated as CASSLAGLEAFF.